The 17 T cell receptor beta chains below come from one sample, sequenced in a study of cytomegalovirus exposure and HLA in healthy donors. The PCR used 60 Vbeta and 13 Jbeta primers. Using immunoSEQ multiplex PCR, the repertoire was profiled, and TCRdb retains in-frame clones only, with some absent. The table lists 90,000 to 130,000 clones, 60% to 85% of them singletons. The sample was PBMCs. Receptor source: a woman in her fifties or sixties in good health and CMV-seropositive.

The chain couples TRBV7-3 to TRBJ1-2; D might be TRBD1 (5 bases). V was pared by 3 bases and J by 4 bases, with 9 bases between. This CDR3 has 13 amino acids. Germline V lookup: CDR1 SGHTA, CDR2 FQGTGA. CDR3 in DNA: TGTGCCAGCAGCTTTTCAGGGATCTATGGCTACACCTTC. Translating gives CASSFSGIYGYTF.

This rearrangement joins TRBV5-1 to TRBJ1-1; D unclear. This CDR3 has 16 residues. V was shortened by 2 bases and J by 5 bases, with 19 bases between the two germline ends. Germline CDR1 is SGHRS and CDR2 is YFSETQ. The CDR3 is CASSLSPGKGNTEAFF. The CDR3 DNA reads as TGCGCCAGCAGCTTAAGTCCCGGGAAGGGTAATACTGAAGCTTTCTTT. Filled out from reference TRBV5-1 and TRBJ1-1, the complete variable domain reads KAGVTQTPRYLIKTRGQQVTLSCSPISGHRSVSWYQQTPGQGLQFLFEYFSETQRNKGNFPGRFSGRQFSNSRSEMNVSTLELGDSALYLCASSLSPGKGNTEAFFGQGTRLTVV.

The chain couples TRBV19 to TRBJ1-5; the D is unclear. Trimming left V 6 bases short and J 7 bases short, with 16 bases between. In germline, CDR1 is LNHDA, CDR2 SQIVND (reference sequence). This CDR3 has 14 residues. This CDR3 reads CASSPGGPRQPQHF. The CDR3 nucleotides read TGTGCCAGTAGCCCGGGAGGTCCCCGGCAGCCCCAGCATTTT.

The chain combines TRBV6-1 with TRBJ2-1, with D perhaps matching TRBD1 (6 bases). From germline, CDR1 is MNHNS and CDR2 SASEGT. V was cut by 1 base and J by 0 bases, with 7 bases left in between. This CDR3 is 15 amino acids long. CDR3 DNA: TGTGCCAGCAGTGAAGTAGGGGGCTCCTACAATGAGCAGTTCTTC. Encoded protein: CASSEVGGSYNEQFF.

This chain connects TRBV6-1 to TRBJ2-1; TRBD2 aligns across 9 bases. This CDR3 has 17 amino acids. The germline CDR1 and CDR2 sequences are MNHNS and SASEGT. V gave up 3 bases and J gave up 4 bases; unmatched junction bases: 10. The CDR3 sequence is CASSDRRRLAEYNEQFF. The CDR3 DNA reads TGTGCCAGCAGTGACCGGAGAAGACTAGCGGAATACAATGAGCAGTTCTTC.

The chain uses TRBV7-9 and TRBJ2-1; 8 bases fit TRBD1. The germline CDR1 and CDR2 sequences are SEHNR and FQNEAQ (reference sequence). This CDR3 comprises 15 residues. The V and J ends lost 7 bases and 0 bases, in that order; junction bases with no gene match: 5. The CDR3 loop reads CASNRQGSSYNEQFF. As DNA, the CDR3 is TGTGCCAGCAACAGACAGGGGAGCTCCTACAATGAGCAGTTCTTC.

This clone was observed once. The chain combines TRBV11-3 with TRBJ2-7; perhaps TRBD2 as D (5 bases). V lost 0 bases, J lost 7 bases, and 7 bases lay in between. The CDR3 spans 12 residues. Germline CDR1 reads SGHNT; CDR2 reads YENEEA. The CDR3 nucleotides are TGTGCCAGCAGCTTAGATCGGGGAGAGCAGTACTTC. Protein sequence: CASSLDRGEQYF.

The V and J genes are TRBV18 and TRBJ2-3; the D gene is possibly TRBD2 (6 bases). This CDR3 spans 16 amino acids. Trimming cost V 3 bases and J 2 bases, with 15 bases left between them. Germline V gene lookup returns CDR1 KGHSH and CDR2 LQKENI. The CDR3 loop reads CASSPFTGANTDTQYF. The CDR3 bases are TGTGCCAGCTCACCTTTCACGGGAGCGAACACAGATACGCAGTATTTT.

The J gene is TRBJ1-2, the V gene TRBV28; TRBD1 is a possible D gene (6 bases). V lost 7 bases, J lost 10 bases, and 22 bases lay in between. The CDR3 has 14 residues. Looked up from germline, CDR1 is MDHEN and CDR2 is SYDVKM. CDR3 sequence: CASTSTGNPLFYTF. DNA of the CDR3: TGTGCCAGCACCTCGACAGGAAACCCTTTATTCTACACCTTC.

This clone has a handful of counts. This rearrangement joins TRBV7-6 to TRBJ1-5; no firm D call. CDR3 size: 13 residues. In germline, CDR1 is SGHVS, CDR2 FNYEAQ. Trimming cost V 1 base and J 6 bases, with 7 bases left between them. DNA of the CDR3: TGTGCCAGCAGCTTAGAGGAGGGTCAGCCCCAGCATTTT. Residues: CASSLEEGQPQHF.

The chain has TRBV9 and TRBJ2-3; perhaps TRBD1 as D (5 bases). The CDR3 has 19 amino acids. Per the germline V gene, CDR1 is SGDLS and CDR2 is YYNGEE. V was trimmed by 6 bases and J by 5 bases, leaving 31 bases between them. CDR3: CASIPRPGQGWIPQDTQYF. The CDR3 DNA sequence: TGTGCCAGCATCCCTCGACCCGGCCAGGGTTGGATCCCTCAAGATACGCAGTATTTT.

The chain uses TRBV10-1 and TRBJ2-6; D may be TRBD1 (6 bases). The V gene's germline CDR1 is WNHNN and CDR2 SYGVQD (reference sequence). Deletions cut 0 bases from V and 4 bases from J, with 10 bases between. CDR3 length: 16 residues. CDR3 in amino acids: CASSESSGVGANVLTF. Here the CDR3 DNA reads TGCGCCAGCAGTGAGTCATCAGGGGTCGGGGCCAACGTCCTGACTTTC.

This chain uses TRBV6-4 with TRBJ2-1; 9 bases are a match to TRBD2. The CDR3 covers 17 residues. Germline V CDR1 and CDR2: MRHNA, SNTAGT. J was trimmed by 0 bases and V by 5 bases; bases with no gene match: 8. Here the CDR3 DNA reads TGTGCCAGCAGTCTACTAGCGGGTCAGAGCTCCTACAATGAGCAGTTCTTC. Translating it yields CASSLLAGQSSYNEQFF.

The rearrangement joins TRBV2 to TRBJ2-7; 8 bases map to TRBD2. After removal of 3 bases from V and 2 bases from J, the junction contained 3 bases not matched to a gene. Germline values: CDR1 SNHLY, CDR2 FYNNEI. The CDR3 covers 14 residues. This chain's CDR3 is CASSEGGRPYEQYF. CDR3 bases: TGTGCCAGCAGTGAGGGCGGGAGGCCCTACGAGCAGTACTTC.

V and J are TRBV27 and TRBJ1-2; a weak D match, TRBD1 (6 bases). The germline CDR1 and CDR2 sequences are MNHEY and SMNVEV (reference sequence). Trimming pared 7 bases from V and 8 bases from J, leaving 23 bases between. This CDR3 contains 15 residues. The chain's CDR3 is CASTTLGAGLRGYTF. DNA for the CDR3: TGTGCCAGCACCACCTTGGGGGCAGGGCTTCGGGGCTACACCTTC.

This sequence joins TRBV4-1 and TRBJ2-2; 8 bases map to TRBD2. The CDR3 loop spans 17 amino acids. Germline assignment: CDR1 MGHRA and CDR2 YSYEKL. V shed 0 bases, J shed 6 bases, and the junction held 9 bases outside the gene matches. In nucleotides, the CDR3 is TGCGCCAGCAGCCAAGATTACGCGGGGGGCGACGCCGGGGAGCTGTTTTTT. It translates to CASSQDYAGGDAGELFF.

The V and J genes are TRBV27 and TRBJ2-3; D is perhaps TRBD2 (6 bases). CDR3 length: 14 amino acids. CDR1 MNHEY and CDR2 SMNVEV come from the germline V gene (reference sequence). The V and J ends lost 5 bases and 4 bases respectively, with 13 bases between them. CDR3 residues: CASSAGIRADTQYF. CDR3 nucleotides: TGTGCCAGCAGTGCGGGAATTAGAGCAGATACGCAGTATTTT.